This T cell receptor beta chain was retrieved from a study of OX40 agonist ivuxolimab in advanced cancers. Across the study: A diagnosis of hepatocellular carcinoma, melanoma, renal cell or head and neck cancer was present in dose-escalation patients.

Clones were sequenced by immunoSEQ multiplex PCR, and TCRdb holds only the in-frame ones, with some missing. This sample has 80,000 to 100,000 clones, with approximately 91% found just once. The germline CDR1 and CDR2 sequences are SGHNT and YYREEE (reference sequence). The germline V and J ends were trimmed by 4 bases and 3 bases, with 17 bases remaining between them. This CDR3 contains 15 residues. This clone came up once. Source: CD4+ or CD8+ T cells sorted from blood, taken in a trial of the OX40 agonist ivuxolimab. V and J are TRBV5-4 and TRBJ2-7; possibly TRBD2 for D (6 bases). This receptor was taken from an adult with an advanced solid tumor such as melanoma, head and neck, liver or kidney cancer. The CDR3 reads CASSRVGSGIYEQYF. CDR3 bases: TGTGCCAGCAGCCGGGTGGGTAGCGGTATCTACGAGCAGTACTTC.